Sequencing of this T cell receptor beta chain was carried out in a study of blood T cell repertoires in COVID-19. Overall study: The origin of the acute and convalescent COVID-19 samples was the United States, Italy and Spain.

The CDR3 extends over 13 amino acids. Between the trimmed V and J ends, which lost 6 bases and 3 bases, there was a span of 11 bases. Germline V CDR1 and CDR2: SNHLY, FYNNEI. As handled by the study authors: By means of reference gene primer amplification, nucleated cell counts were estimated. Some clones are missing from TCRdb's copy, which holds only in-frame ones; the method was immunoSEQ multiplex PCR. Clone size and the V and J calls come from that table; the DNA yielded D and trimming. The sample records roughly 180,000 clones, 80% to 85% being singletons. This clone appeared once. Individuals aged roughly 18 to 95 years were recruited from about two dozen US areas. The study assigned cohorts using participant-reported clinical history.

This TCR derives from a woman aged 60-75 years who had recovered from COVID-19. The rearrangement joins TRBV2 to TRBJ1-1, with a possible D match to TRBD1 (6 bases). Sequencing was done on a sample of PBMCs or T cells enriched from blood (not recorded which). In nucleotides, the CDR3 is TGTGCCAGCAGCACAGGGATGGACACTGAAGCTTTCTTT. Residues: CASSTGMDTEAFF.